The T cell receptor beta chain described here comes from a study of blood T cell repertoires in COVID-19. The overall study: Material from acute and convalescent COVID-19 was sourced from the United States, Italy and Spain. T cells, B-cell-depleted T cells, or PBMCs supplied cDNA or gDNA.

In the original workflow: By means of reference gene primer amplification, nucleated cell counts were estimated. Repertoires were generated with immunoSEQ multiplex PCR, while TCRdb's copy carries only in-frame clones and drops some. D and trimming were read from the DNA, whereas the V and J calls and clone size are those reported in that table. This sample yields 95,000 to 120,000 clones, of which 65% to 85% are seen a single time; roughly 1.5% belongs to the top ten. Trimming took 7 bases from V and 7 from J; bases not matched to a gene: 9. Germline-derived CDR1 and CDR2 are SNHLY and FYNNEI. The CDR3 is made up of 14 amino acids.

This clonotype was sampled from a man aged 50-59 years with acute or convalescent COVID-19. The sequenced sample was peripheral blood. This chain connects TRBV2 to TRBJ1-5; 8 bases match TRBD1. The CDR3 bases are TGTGCCAGCACCCCGACAGGGGACAACCAGCCCCAGCATTTT. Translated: CASTPTGDNQPQHF. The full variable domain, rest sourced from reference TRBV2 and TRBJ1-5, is EPEVTQTPSHQVTQMGQEVILRCVPISNHLYFYWYRQILGQKVEFLVSFYNNEISEKSEIFDDQFSVERPDGSNFTLKIRSTKLEDSAMYFCASTPTGDNQPQHFGDGTRLSIL.